Following are 27 T cell receptor beta chains from one sample sequenced in a study of cytomegalovirus exposure and HLA in healthy donors (dated by TCRdb to 2016 to 2017). Libraries were constructed by the immunoSEQ multiplex PCR assay. TCRdb re-hosts the immuneACCESS table, in-frame sequences only. Its copies lack some clones; in the studies checked, an unresolved V gene accounts for under half of them, and the cause for the rest is not known. Within this sample are about 160,000 clones, with 75% to 90% of them counted one time only. Clones ranked in the top ten supply approximately 2.1% of the sample. The specimen sequenced was PBMCs. The source is a woman under 30 in good health and CMV-seronegative.

V is TRBV7-8 and J is TRBJ2-7, with 7 bases that match TRBD2. The CDR3 length is 15 residues. CDR1 SGHVS and CDR2 FQNEAQ come from the germline V gene. V dropped 8 bases and J dropped 7; count of bases not matched to a gene: 17. This CDR3 is CASHGRGDPVGEQYF. The CDR3 DNA reads as TGTGCCAGCCATGGACGGGGGGATCCGGTGGGAGAGCAGTACTTC.

The chain has TRBV12-5 and TRBJ2-7, with TRBD1 matching 7 bases. This CDR3 has 17 amino acids. Germline trimming cut 6 bases from V and 5 bases from J; bases unmatched to any gene: 19. The germline V gene has CDR1 LGHNT and CDR2 FRNRAP. The CDR3 loop reads CASGRATDRQGQDEQYF. DNA for the CDR3: TGTGCTAGTGGGAGAGCGACCGATAGACAGGGCCAAGACGAGCAGTACTTC. The full variable domain, rest sourced from reference TRBV12-5 and TRBJ2-7, is DARVTQTPRHKVTEMGQEVTMRCQPILGHNTVFWYRQTMMQGLELLAYFRNRAPLDDSGMPKDRFSAEMPDATLATLKIQPSEPRDSAVYFCASGRATDRQGQDEQYFGPGTRLTVT.

The chain is built from TRBV9 and TRBJ1-1; no reliable D call. This CDR3 spans 15 amino acids. Germline CDR1 and CDR2: SGDLS and YYNGEE. Trimming shortened V by 3 bases and J by 1 base, and 13 bases separated the two germline ends. This chain's CDR3 is CASSAGGQKNTEAFF. CDR3 sequence (DNA): TGTGCCAGCAGCGCCGGAGGGCAGAAGAACACTGAAGCTTTCTTT.

The rearrangement uses TRBV6-5 and TRBJ1-2, with 9 bases that match TRBD1. V was pared by 5 bases and J by 2 bases, with 6 bases of the junction left unmatched. Germline assignment: CDR1 MNHEY and CDR2 SVGAGI. This CDR3 spans 15 amino acids. The CDR3 nucleotides read TGTGCCAGCAGTACCCGGGACAGGGAGAACTATGGCTACACCTTC. Protein: CASSTRDRENYGYTF.

The chain combines TRBV2 with TRBJ2-1; a weak D match, TRBD1 (5 bases). Germline loops: CDR1 SNHLY, CDR2 FYNNEI. This CDR3 comprises 15 residues. V lost 0 bases to trimming and J lost 2 bases, with 8 bases between them. The CDR3 here is CASSEADSTYNEQFF. CDR3 coding DNA: TGTGCCAGCAGTGAAGCTGACAGCACCTACAATGAGCAGTTCTTC.

This CDR3 reads CASSQDPPGTGYRTEAFF. For the CDR3, the DNA is TGCGCCAGCAGCCAAGATCCCCCAGGGACAGGGTACCGCACTGAAGCTTTCTTT. V usage is TRBV4-3 and J usage is TRBJ1-1, with TRBD1 identical over 9 bases. The CDR3 contains 18 residues. The germline CDR1 and CDR2 sequences are LGHNA and YSLEER. The V and J ends lost 0 bases and 4 bases, in that order; junction bases with no gene match: 12.

V usage is TRBV12-5 and J usage is TRBJ1-5, with TRBD1 matching 8 bases. The V segment lost 2 bases and the J segment 0 bases; nucleotides outside the gene matches: 3. The CDR3 consists of 16 residues. From germline, CDR1 is LGHNT and CDR2 FRNRAP. CDR3 bases: TGTGCTAGTGGTTTGCACAGGGGGGGTAGCAATCAGCCCCAGCATTTT. It codes for CASGLHRGGSNQPQHF.

This clone was observed once. The chain couples TRBV7-3 to TRBJ2-6, with 11 bases fitting TRBD2. V lost 2 bases, J lost 0 bases, and 15 bases stayed unmatched. This CDR3 spans 22 amino acids. Germline V gives CDR1 SGHTA, CDR2 FQGTGA. The CDR3 DNA is TGTGCCAGCAGCTTATACCTAGCGGGGGGCCCACCATTTAGCTCTGGGGCCAACGTCCTGACTTTC. The encoded protein is CASSLYLAGGPPFSSGANVLTF.

The rearrangement uses TRBV5-5 and TRBJ1-2, with 7 nucleotides matching TRBD1. The CDR3 loop spans 15 amino acids. Per the germline V gene, CDR1 is SGHKS and CDR2 is YYEKEE (reference sequence). V lost 3 bases to trimming and J lost 4 bases; unmatched junction nucleotides: 9. The CDR3 coding sequence is TGTGCCAGCAGCTCCCCAGGGGGTCTTAGCTATGGCTACACCTTC. This translates into CASSSPGGLSYGYTF. Full variable domain (rest looked up from reference TRBV5-5 and TRBJ1-2): DAGVTQSPTHLIKTRGQQVTLRCSPISGHKSVSWYQQVLGQGPQFIFQYYEKEERGRGNFPDRFSARQFPNYSSELNVNALLLGDSALYLCASSSPGGLSYGYTFGSGTRLTVV.

The rearrangement joins TRBV9 to TRBJ2-2, with a possible D match to TRBD2 (5 bases). Germline CDR1 reads SGDLS; CDR2 reads YYNGEE. The CDR3 totals 16 residues. V shed 0 bases and J shed 1 base, with 10 bases lying between them. The CDR3 sequence is CASSVAVGGNTGELFF. In DNA form, the CDR3 reads TGTGCCAGCAGCGTAGCGGTCGGAGGGAACACCGGGGAGCTGTTTTTT. The variable domain in full, completed from reference TRBV9 and TRBJ2-2, reads DSGVTQTPKHLITATGQRVTLRCSPRSGDLSVYWYQQSLDQGLQFLIQYYNGEERAKGNILERFSAQQFPDLHSELNLSSLELGDSALYFCASSVAVGGNTGELFFGEGSRLTVL.

This clone has just a few counts. The chain couples TRBV5-1 to TRBJ1-6, with a tentative D call TRBD1 (5 bases). The CDR3 spans 17 residues. V was pared by 1 base and J by 7 bases, with 18 bases between. Germline V gene sequence: CDR1 SGHRS, CDR2 YFSETQ. The DNA of the CDR3 is TGCGCCAGCAGCTTGTGGGGGGTGAACATCCAGAATTCACCCCTCCACTTT. This translates into CASSLWGVNIQNSPLHF.

This chain links TRBV27 with TRBJ1-1, with a possible D match to TRBD1 (6 bases). Germline CDR1 reads MNHEY; CDR2 reads SMNVEV (reference sequence). Trimming took 4 bases from V and 5 from J, leaving 20 bases between them. The CDR3 consists of 16 residues. In DNA, the CDR3 is TGTGCCAGCAGTTCTCTCTCAGGGGTTGTTTGGACTGAAGCTTTCTTT. It yields the protein CASSSLSGVVWTEAFF.

J is TRBJ1-5 and V is TRBV6-1, with D unclear. V was shortened by 4 bases and J by 0 bases, with 16 bases between the two germline ends. CDR3 size: 17 residues. Germline CDR1 reads MNHNS; CDR2 reads SASEGT. The DNA for the CDR3 is TGTGCCAGCAGTGGCGGGAGGACGGCATTTAGCAATCAGCCCCAGCATTTT. Protein: CASSGGRTAFSNQPQHF.

The genes are TRBV29-1 and TRBJ1-4; tentative D call: TRBD1 (5 bases). Germline V lookup: CDR1 SQVTM, CDR2 ANQGSEA. V lost 0 bases and J 8 bases, leaving 13 bases between the germline ends. CDR3 length: 14 residues. Here the CDR3 reads CSVEEWRGGEKLFF. In DNA, the CDR3 is TGCAGCGTTGAAGAATGGAGGGGTGGGGAAAAACTGTTTTTT.

The chain employs TRBV7-6 and TRBJ2-7, with a tentative D call TRBD2 (6 bases). Germline loops: CDR1 SGHVS, CDR2 FNYEAQ. This CDR3 region has 15 residues. The V and J ends lost 1 base and 0 bases respectively, with 10 bases between them. CDR3 in amino acids: CASSLVAGSSYEQYF. In DNA, the CDR3 is TGTGCCAGCAGCTTAGTGGCGGGGAGCTCCTACGAGCAGTACTTC.

This chain connects TRBV7-2 to TRBJ1-2, with 7 bases aligning to TRBD1. The trim removed 4 bases at V and 5 bases at J, leaving 10 bases unmatched. The CDR3 is 15 amino acids. Germline V lookup: CDR1 SGHTA, CDR2 FQGNSA. The CDR3 spells CASSSSRDRSYGYTF. CDR3 DNA: TGTGCCAGCAGCTCTTCCCGGGACAGAAGTTATGGCTACACCTTC. Filled out from reference TRBV7-2 and TRBJ1-2, the complete variable domain reads GAGVSQSPSNKVTEKGKDVELRCDPISGHTALYWYRQSLGQGLEFLIYFQGNSAPDKSGLPSDRFSAERTGGSVSTLTIQRTQQEDSAVYLCASSSSRDRSYGYTFGSGTRLTVV.

This clone came up once. This chain joins TRBV18 and TRBJ1-5; D remains unclear. Trimming took 5 bases from V and 3 from J, leaving 11 bases between them. The V gene's germline CDR1 is KGHSH and CDR2 LQKENI. The CDR3 sequence is 14 residues long. The CDR3 DNA sequence: TGTGCCAGCTCAACACACCGGGACAATCAGCCCCAGCATTTT. Its protein is CASSTHRDNQPQHF.

This clone occurred a few times. The chain carries TRBV4-2 and TRBJ1-5; weak D call: TRBD1 (5 bases). The V end was cut by 1 base, the J end by 4 bases, with 8 bases between. Germline V lookup: CDR1 LGHNA, CDR2 YNFKEQ. This CDR3 is 14 amino acids long. DNA for the CDR3: TGTGCCAGCAGCCAAGTAAAGGGGAATCAGCCCCAGCATTTT. This encodes CASSQVKGNQPQHF.

The J gene is TRBJ1-4, the V gene TRBV7-9; TRBD1 matches 7 bases. Germline CDR1 and CDR2: SEHNR and FQNEAQ (reference sequence). This CDR3 region has 14 residues. Trimming cost V 2 bases and J 6 bases; bases outside gene matches: 3. CDR3 residues: CASSLRDSHEKLFF. The CDR3 DNA reads as TGTGCCAGCAGCTTAAGGGACAGCCATGAAAAACTGTTTTTT.

This rearrangement joins TRBV5-1 to TRBJ2-5, with a weak D call TRBD1 (7 bases). V dropped 0 bases and J dropped 5 bases, with 11 bases sitting between them. Germline CDR1 is SGHRS and CDR2 is YFSETQ. CDR3 length: 14 residues. The CDR3 nucleotides read TGCGCCAGCAGCTTGGCTGCAGGGGGGGAGACCCAGTACTTC. It encodes CASSLAAGGETQYF.

This chain links TRBV19 with TRBJ2-7; 10 bases agree with TRBD1. The J segment lost 0 bases and the V segment lost 5 bases, leaving 4 bases of the junction unmatched. The CDR3 spans 15 residues. The V gene's germline CDR1 is LNHDA and CDR2 SQIVND (reference sequence). CDR3 in amino acids: CASSSGTGASYEQYF. The DNA of the CDR3 is TGTGCCAGTAGTTCCGGGACAGGGGCCTCCTACGAGCAGTACTTC.

This clone was detected only a few times. This rearrangement joins TRBV7-9 to TRBJ2-7; no definite D call. The germline CDR1 and CDR2 sequences are SEHNR and FQNEAQ (reference sequence). This CDR3 spans 12 amino acids. V lost 2 bases and J 7 bases, leaving 9 bases between the germline ends. The CDR3 DNA is TGTGCCAGCAGCTTAACCGTACGGGAGCAGTACTTC. Its translation is CASSLTVREQYF.

The rearrangement links TRBV4-3 to TRBJ2-3, with 9 bases matching TRBD2. CDR3 size: 16 residues. Germline CDR1 LGHNA, CDR2 YSLEER. V shed 5 bases, J shed 5 bases, and the junction held 11 bases outside the gene matches. The CDR3 DNA reads TGCGCCAGCAGCTACAGAAGCGGGGGGTTTATAGATACGCAGTATTTT. This codes for CASSYRSGGFIDTQYF.

The genes are TRBV7-3 and TRBJ2-2, with a tentative D call TRBD2 (6 bases). This CDR3 is built from 18 residues. V was cut by 1 base and J by 2 bases, with 17 bases left in between. CDR1 is SGHTA, CDR2 FQGTGA, per germline. CDR3 DNA: TGTGCCAGCAGCTTAAACCCCCTACCGGGGGTAAACACCGGGGAGCTGTTTTTT. Amino acids: CASSLNPLPGVNTGELFF.

The chain combines TRBV10-3 with TRBJ2-7, with TRBD1 identical over 7 bases. This CDR3 has 13 amino acids. J gave up 5 bases and V 2 bases, and 3 bases lay outside the gene matches. Germline-derived CDR1 and CDR2 are ENHRY and SYGVKD. The CDR3 is CAISEAGGDEQYF. CDR3 nucleotide sequence: TGTGCCATCAGTGAGGCAGGGGGTGACGAGCAGTACTTC.

The chain couples TRBV4-1 to TRBJ2-2, with D hard to call. There are 15 residues in the CDR3. Trimming took off 4 bases at V and 3 bases at J, with 12 bases between the two ends. Germline CDR1 MGHRA, CDR2 YSYEKL. CDR3 sequence (DNA): TGCGCCAGCAGCCGTTTTACACGGGACACCGGGGAGCTGTTTTTT. Amino acid sequence: CASSRFTRDTGELFF.

This clone was counted between two and nine times. The chain recombines TRBV19 with TRBJ2-7, with TRBD2 matching over 8 bases. Per the germline V gene, CDR1 is LNHDA and CDR2 is SQIVND (reference sequence). This CDR3 is built from 14 residues. The V gene end was trimmed by 4 bases and the J gene end by 6 bases; junction bases not matched to a gene: 8. CDR3 in amino acids: CASSRREVLGEQYF. The CDR3 bases are TGTGCCAGTAGTAGGCGGGAGGTTTTGGGCGAGCAGTACTTC.